This T cell receptor (beta chain) was sequenced in a study of blood T cell repertoires in COVID-19. V was pared by 6 bases and J by 5 bases, with 20 bases between. Looked up from germline, CDR1 is MNHEY and CDR2 is SMNVEV (reference sequence). The CDR3 sequence is 15 residues long. As originally analysed: Using reference gene primer amplification, nucleated cell counts were estimated. The repertoire was sequenced with immunoSEQ multiplex PCR; TCRdb's copy has only in-frame clones and lacks some. V and J calls and clone size are those listed in that table; D and trimming were worked out from the DNA. This table has about 200,000 clones, approximately 90% appearing once. Cohort assignment relied on participant-reported clinical history. Cohort 3 recovered donors had two negative PCRs, clearance, or symptom resolution.

The sequence came from a man aged 25-45 years who had recovered from COVID-19. Sequenced sample: PBMCs or T cells enriched from blood (not recorded which). The rearrangement joins TRBV27 to TRBJ2-7; possible D gene TRBD2, 6 bases. CDR3 in DNA: TGTGCCAGCAGCCTGGGGAGGCGACTACTAAACGAGCAGTACTTC. This gives the protein CASSLGRRLLNEQYF.